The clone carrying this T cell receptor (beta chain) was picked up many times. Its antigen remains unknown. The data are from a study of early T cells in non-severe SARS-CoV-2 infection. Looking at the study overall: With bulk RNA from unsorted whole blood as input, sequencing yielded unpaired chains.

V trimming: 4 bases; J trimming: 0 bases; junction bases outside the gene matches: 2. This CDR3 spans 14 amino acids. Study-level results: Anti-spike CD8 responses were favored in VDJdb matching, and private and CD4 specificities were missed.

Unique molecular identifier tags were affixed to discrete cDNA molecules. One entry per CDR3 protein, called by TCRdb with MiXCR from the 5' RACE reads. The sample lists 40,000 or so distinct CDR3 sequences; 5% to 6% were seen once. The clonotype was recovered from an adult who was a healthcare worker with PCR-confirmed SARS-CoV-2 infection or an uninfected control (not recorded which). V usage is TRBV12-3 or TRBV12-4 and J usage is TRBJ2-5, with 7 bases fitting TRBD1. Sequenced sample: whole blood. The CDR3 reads CASSSQGYQETQYF. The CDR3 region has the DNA TGTGCCAGCAGTTCACAGGGGTACCAAGAGACCCAGTACTTC.